Reported below is one T cell receptor (beta chain). This entry comes from a study of OX40 agonist ivuxolimab in advanced cancers. Trimming at V came to 2 bases and at J to 4 bases, leaving 7 bases not matched to a gene. This CDR3 is 16 amino acids long. Germline V gene sequence: CDR1 SGHRS, CDR2 YFSETQ. Sequenced by immunoSEQ multiplex PCR; TCRdb stores in-frame clones only, minus some. The sample consists of tens of thousands of clones, 84% of them appearing once. Material: CD4+ or CD8+ T cells sorted from blood, obtained in a trial of the OX40 agonist ivuxolimab. The chain has TRBV5-1 and TRBJ2-7; 12 positions match TRBD2. The TCR comes from an adult with an advanced solid tumor such as melanoma, head and neck, liver or kidney cancer. CDR3 in DNA: TGCGCCAGCAGCTTTCGGACTAGCGGGGATGCTTACGAGCAGTACTTC. Amino acid sequence: CASSFRTSGDAYEQYF.